This entry concerns a single T cell receptor beta chain. These data originate in a study of response to subunit inactivated influenza vaccine. TCRdb redid the calling of the RT-PCR reads with MiXCR, one entry per CDR3 protein. The sample records roughly 540,000 distinct CDR3 sequences, roughly a quarter being singletons. The V and J ends lost 4 bases and 2 bases respectively, with 11 bases between them. Germline V CDR1 and CDR2: MNHEY, SMNVEV (reference sequence). The CDR3 loop spans 14 amino acids. The same sample was also studied in work on T cells expressing NK-cell markers. From that second work: The cDNA for TCR beta came from 5'RACE template switching with UMIs. No clear determination of HCMV specificity was made for expanded NKG2C+ T cell clones.

The clonotype comes from a man aged 50-59 years who received an inactivated influenza vaccine. This rearrangement joins TRBV27 to TRBJ1-1; D call uncertain. The specimen was CD4+ T cells sorted from PBMCs, collected 11 to 12 days after vaccination. The CDR3 loop reads CASSSGFGNTEAFF. The CDR3 DNA follows: TGTGCCAGCAGTTCTGGTTTTGGTAACACTGAAGCTTTCTTT.